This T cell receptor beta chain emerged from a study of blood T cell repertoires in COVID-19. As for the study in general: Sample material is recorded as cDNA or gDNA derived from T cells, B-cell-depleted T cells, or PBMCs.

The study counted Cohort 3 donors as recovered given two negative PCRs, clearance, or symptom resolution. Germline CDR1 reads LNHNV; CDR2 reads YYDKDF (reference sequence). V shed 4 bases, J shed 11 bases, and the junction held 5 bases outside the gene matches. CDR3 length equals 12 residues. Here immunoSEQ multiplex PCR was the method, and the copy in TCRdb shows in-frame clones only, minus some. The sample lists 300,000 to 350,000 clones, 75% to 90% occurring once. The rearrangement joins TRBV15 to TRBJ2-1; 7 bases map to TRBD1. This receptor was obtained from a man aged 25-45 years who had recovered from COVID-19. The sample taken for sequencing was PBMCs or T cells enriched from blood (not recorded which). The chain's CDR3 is CATSTRQGKQFF. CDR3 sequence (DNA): TGTGCCACCAGCACCAGACAGGGCAAGCAGTTCTTC.